Below, one T cell receptor beta chain is given with its context. The source of the sample is a study of blood T cell repertoires in COVID-19. Background on the study: The study drew acute and convalescent COVID-19 samples from the United States, Italy and Spain. Sources were T cells, B-cell-depleted T cells, or PBMCs; the material itself was cDNA or gDNA.

From germline, CDR1 is KGHSH and CDR2 LQKENI. Trimming pared 3 bases from V and 0 bases from J, leaving 12 bases between. CDR3 length equals 16 residues. As handled by the study authors: Estimates of nucleated cell counts were drawn from the amplification of reference gene primers. Sequencing was performed with immunoSEQ multiplex PCR; in TCRdb, only in-frame clones are kept and a portion is missing. That table furnishes V, J and clone size, whereas the DNA furnished D and trimming. The data contain tens of thousands of clones, 75% to 95% of them singletons. The source of this sequence is an elderly woman with acute or convalescent COVID-19. Material: peripheral blood. This rearrangement joins TRBV18 to TRBJ2-1; no definite D call. This CDR3 reads CASSPSLQSSYNEQFF. DNA for the CDR3: TGTGCCAGCTCACCCAGCTTACAGAGCTCCTACAATGAGCAGTTCTTC.